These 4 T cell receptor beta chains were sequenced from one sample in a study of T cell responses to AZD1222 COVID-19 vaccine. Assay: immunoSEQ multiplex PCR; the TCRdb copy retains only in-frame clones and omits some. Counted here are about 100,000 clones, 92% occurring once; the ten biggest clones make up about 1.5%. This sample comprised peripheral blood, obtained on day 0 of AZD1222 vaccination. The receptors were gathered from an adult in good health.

As DNA, the CDR3 is TGTGCCAGCAGCTTAGATCGGCAGGGCACTGAAGCTTTCTTT. Translation: CASSLDRQGTEAFF. The V call is TRBV11-3, the J call TRBJ1-1, with D tentatively TRBD1 (5 bases). V was cut by 0 bases and J by 4 bases, with 9 bases left in between. This CDR3 spans 14 amino acids. The germline V gene has CDR1 SGHNT and CDR2 YENEEA.

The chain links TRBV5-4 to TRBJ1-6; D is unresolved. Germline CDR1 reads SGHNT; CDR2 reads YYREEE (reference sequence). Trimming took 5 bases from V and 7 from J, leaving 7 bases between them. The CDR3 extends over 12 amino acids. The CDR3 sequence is CASSLQNSPLHF. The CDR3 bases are TGTGCCAGCAGTCTCCAGAATTCACCCCTCCACTTT.

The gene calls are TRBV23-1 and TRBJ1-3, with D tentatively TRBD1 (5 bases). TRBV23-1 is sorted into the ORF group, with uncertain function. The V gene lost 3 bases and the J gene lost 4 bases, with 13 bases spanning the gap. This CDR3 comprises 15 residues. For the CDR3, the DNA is TGCGCCAGCAGTCATCCGGGCACAGGCGGAAACACCATATATTTT. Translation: CASSHPGTGGNTIYF.

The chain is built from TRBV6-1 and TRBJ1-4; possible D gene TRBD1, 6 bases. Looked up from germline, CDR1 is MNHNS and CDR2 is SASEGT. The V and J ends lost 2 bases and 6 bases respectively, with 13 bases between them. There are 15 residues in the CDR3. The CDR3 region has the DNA TGTGCCAGCAGTGAATCAGGACAGAGCTATGAAAAACTGTTTTTT. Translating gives CASSESGQSYEKLFF.